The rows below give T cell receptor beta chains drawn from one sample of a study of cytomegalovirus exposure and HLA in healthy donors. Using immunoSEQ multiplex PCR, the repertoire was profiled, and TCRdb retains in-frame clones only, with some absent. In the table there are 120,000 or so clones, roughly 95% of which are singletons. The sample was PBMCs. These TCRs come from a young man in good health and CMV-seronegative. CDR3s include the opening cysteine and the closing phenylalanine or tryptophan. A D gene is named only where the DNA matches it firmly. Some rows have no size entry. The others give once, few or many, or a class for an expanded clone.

DNA: TGCGCCAGCAGCTTTCAGCCGGGGGGAGGCACTGAAGCTTTCTTT
CDR3: CASSFQPGGGTEAFF
J: TRBJ1-1
D: -
size: -
V: TRBV5-1

DNA: TGCGCCAGCAGCTCCCGGGACAGCGGAGCCAATGAGCAGTTCTTC
CDR3: CASSSRDSGANEQFF
J: TRBJ2-1
D: TRBD1
size: -
V: TRBV5-1

DNA: TGTGCCAGCAGTTCCGGGCTAGCGGGCCTCAGCACAGATACGCAGTATTTT
CDR3: CASSSGLAGLSTDTQYF
J: TRBJ2-3
D: TRBD2
size: -
V: TRBV28

DNA: TGTGCCAGTAGTATAGCGGCAGGGGAAGGGGAGACCCAGTACTTC
CDR3: CASSIAAGEGETQYF
J: TRBJ2-5
D: -
size: -
V: TRBV19

DNA: TGTGCCAGCAGCTCTGACAGGGCCCCTACGTTGCAGTACTTC
CDR3: CASSSDRAPTLQYF
J: TRBJ2-7
D: TRBD1
size: -
V: TRBV7-9

DNA: TGCACCAGCAGCCAAGCCATCGCGGGAGGGGGCATGGGAGATACGCAGTATTTT
CDR3: CTSSQAIAGGGMGDTQYF
J: TRBJ2-3
D: -
size: -
V: TRBV1

DNA: TGTGCCAGCAGCGTTGGGACAGCCTACAATGAGCAGTTCTTC
CDR3: CASSVGTAYNEQFF
J: TRBJ2-1
D: TRBD1
size: -
V: TRBV7-3

DNA: TGTGCCAGCAGCCCTGGGACAGAAGCTTTCTTT
CDR3: CASSPGTEAFF
J: TRBJ1-1
D: -
size: -
V: TRBV7-9

DNA: TGTGCCAGCAGCTTAAGACAGGGCAGCACCGGGGAGCTGTTTTTT
CDR3: CASSLRQGSTGELFF
J: TRBJ2-2
D: TRBD1
size: -
V: TRBV7-3

DNA: TGTGCCAGCAGCCAGGCGGGACTCCTCTATGGCTACACCTTC
CDR3: CASSQAGLLYGYTF
J: TRBJ1-2
D: -
size: -
V: TRBV6-5

DNA: TGTGCCAGCAGCTTAGGAGGGGGCGAGCAGTACTTC
CDR3: CASSLGGGEQYF
J: TRBJ2-7
D: -
size: -
V: TRBV13

DNA: TGTGCCAGCAGTTACGGGGGGACTGAAGCTTTCTTT
CDR3: CASSYGGTEAFF
J: TRBJ1-1
D: -
size: -
V: TRBV6-6

DNA: TGTGCCAGCAGTTTAGAGGCAGGGGGCGCAGATACGCAGTATTTT
CDR3: CASSLEAGGADTQYF
J: TRBJ2-3
D: TRBD1
size: -
V: TRBV28

DNA: TGCGCCAGCAGCCAAGATGCTCTTGTGGGGGGGCCCAACACTGAAGCTTTCTTT
CDR3: CASSQDALVGGPNTEAFF
J: TRBJ1-1
D: -
size: -
V: TRBV4-3

DNA: TGTGCCAGCAGCCGGGACAGGGAGGTGGATACGCAGTATTTT
CDR3: CASSRDREVDTQYF
J: TRBJ2-3
D: TRBD1
size: -
V: TRBV14

DNA: TGTGCCAGCAGCTTCGGAGGGACAGGGGCTTTGTATGGCTACACCTTC
CDR3: CASSFGGTGALYGYTF
J: TRBJ1-2
D: TRBD1
size: -
V: TRBV7-2

DNA: TGTGCCAGCAGGTCCCTAGGAAGTGAGCAGTTCTTC
CDR3: CASRSLGSEQFF
J: TRBJ2-1
D: -
size: -
V: TRBV11-2

DNA: TGTGCCAGCAGTAAAAAACAGACAGGGAGCTCCTACAATGAGCAGTTCTTC
CDR3: CASSKKQTGSSYNEQFF
J: TRBJ2-1
D: TRBD1
size: -
V: TRBV2

DNA: TGTGCCAGCAGCAGCGCGCCGACAGGTCACACTGAAGCTTTCTTT
CDR3: CASSSAPTGHTEAFF
J: TRBJ1-1
D: -
size: -
V: TRBV5-4

DNA: TGCGCCAGCAGCCGGGGACTAGCGGGAGTAAACACAGATACGCAGTATTTT
CDR3: CASSRGLAGVNTDTQYF
J: TRBJ2-3
D: TRBD2
size: -
V: TRBV4-1

DNA: TGTGCCGGCCTGTTTTGGAACACTGAAGCTTTCTTT
CDR3: CAGLFWNTEAFF
J: TRBJ1-1
D: -
size: -
V: TRBV30

DNA: TGTGCCAGCAGCGTAGCTCTGGCCACAGATACGCAGTATTTT
CDR3: CASSVALATDTQYF
J: TRBJ2-3
D: -
size: -
V: TRBV9

DNA: TGTGCCAGCAGCCCTACATTTAGCGGGAGCGGCACAGATACGCAGTATTTT
CDR3: CASSPTFSGSGTDTQYF
J: TRBJ2-3
D: TRBD2
size: -
V: TRBV7-2

DNA: TGTGCCAGCAGCTCGCGAATGAACACTGAAGCTTTCTTT
CDR3: CASSSRMNTEAFF
J: TRBJ1-1
D: -
size: -
V: TRBV5-4

DNA: TGTGCCAGCAGCGCCCACGGGGGAAGCACAGATACGCAGTATTTT
CDR3: CASSAHGGSTDTQYF
J: TRBJ2-3
D: -
size: -
V: TRBV7-2

DNA: TGCAGCGTTGAGGGGGACACCAACACCGGGGAGCTGTTTTTT
CDR3: CSVEGDTNTGELFF
J: TRBJ2-2
D: -
size: -
V: TRBV29-1

DNA: TGCGCCAGCAGCTTGGCTGGTGGGCGGGGACAGGGGGCTGAAGCTTTCTTT
CDR3: CASSLAGGRGQGAEAFF
J: TRBJ1-1
D: TRBD1
size: -
V: TRBV5-1

DNA: TGTGCCAGTAGTATCTCGGGACTAGCCTACAATGAGCAGTTCTTC
CDR3: CASSISGLAYNEQFF
J: TRBJ2-1
D: TRBD2
size: -
V: TRBV19

DNA: TGTGCCAGCAGCTTAGGACAGGAGTATAGCAATCAGCCCCAGCATTTT
CDR3: CASSLGQEYSNQPQHF
J: TRBJ1-5
D: -
size: -
V: TRBV7-8

DNA: TGCAGCGGATCCGGGACTAGCGGGAGTACAGATACGCAGTATTTT
CDR3: CSGSGTSGSTDTQYF
J: TRBJ2-3
D: TRBD2
size: few
V: TRBV29-1

DNA: TGCGCCAGCAGCCAAGATCTTTTCCCCAGGAACACTGAAGCTTTCTTT
CDR3: CASSQDLFPRNTEAFF
J: TRBJ1-1
D: -
size: -
V: TRBV4-3

DNA: TGTGCCAGTATGGGTCCCGCGTTCCGGACTAGCAGTCCCACAGATACGCAGTATTTT
CDR3: CASMGPAFRTSSPTDTQYF
J: TRBJ2-3
D: TRBD2
size: -
V: TRBV19

DNA: TGTGCCAGCAGCTTGGAGGGACAGGGTGTCGATAATGAAAAACTGTTTTTT
CDR3: CASSLEGQGVDNEKLFF
J: TRBJ1-4
D: TRBD1
size: -
V: TRBV5-4

DNA: TGTGCCAGCAGCTTAGCGGGAGGGACCTACAATGAGCAGTTCTTC
CDR3: CASSLAGGTYNEQFF
J: TRBJ2-1
D: TRBD2
size: once
V: TRBV7-2

DNA: TGTGCCAGCCGGGAACCGTTTGTGGATGAGCAGTTCTTC
CDR3: CASREPFVDEQFF
J: TRBJ2-1
D: -
size: -
V: TRBV2

DNA: TGTGCCAGCAGCACCCCTAATAAGGGTTTTAGCGTCTACGAGCAGTACTTC
CDR3: CASSTPNKGFSVYEQYF
J: TRBJ2-7
D: -
size: -
V: TRBV27

DNA: TGTGCCAGCAGCCTTCAGACAGGGGGCGGACAAGAGACCCAGTACTTC
CDR3: CASSLQTGGGQETQYF
J: TRBJ2-5
D: TRBD1
size: -
V: TRBV4-2

DNA: TGTGCCAGCTCAAATGGCGGAGAAAGCCACGAGCAGTACTTC
CDR3: CASSNGGESHEQYF
J: TRBJ2-7
D: -
size: -
V: TRBV18

DNA: TGTGCCAGCAGCTCTCAACTTGGGAGACTACAGGGGGTATCCTACGAGCAGTACTTC
CDR3: CASSSQLGRLQGVSYEQYF
J: TRBJ2-7
D: TRBD1
size: once
V: TRBV5-4

DNA: TGCGCCAGCAGCCAACCGGGACTAGGGGGAACAGATACGCAGTATTTT
CDR3: CASSQPGLGGTDTQYF
J: TRBJ2-3
D: TRBD2
size: -
V: TRBV4-3

DNA: TGCGCCAGCAGCTCCGGACAGGGTCCCGGTAATGAAAAACTGTTTTTT
CDR3: CASSSGQGPGNEKLFF
J: TRBJ1-4
D: TRBD1
size: -
V: TRBV5-1

DNA: TGTGCCAGCAGCTTAGAACGGGGACAGCCCCAGCATTTT
CDR3: CASSLERGQPQHF
J: TRBJ1-5
D: -
size: -
V: TRBV7-2

DNA: TGTGCCAGCAGCTTAACTAGCGCTTTTTACAATGAGCAGTTCTTC
CDR3: CASSLTSAFYNEQFF
J: TRBJ2-1
D: -
size: -
V: TRBV7-3

DNA: TGCGCCAGCAGCCAAGATCAATTGTACGGCACCGGGGAGCTGTTTTTT
CDR3: CASSQDQLYGTGELFF
J: TRBJ2-2
D: -
size: -
V: TRBV4-3

DNA: TGTGCCAGCCGGACAGGGCTTAAAGATACGCAGTATTTT
CDR3: CASRTGLKDTQYF
J: TRBJ2-3
D: TRBD1
size: -
V: TRBV27

DNA: TGTGCCAGCAGACCCTTCGGACAGGGGAACACTGAAGCTTTCTTT
CDR3: CASRPFGQGNTEAFF
J: TRBJ1-1
D: TRBD1
size: -
V: TRBV6-5

DNA: TGTGCCAGCAGCCTTAAGGGGCTTGAAGCTTTCTTT
CDR3: CASSLKGLEAFF
J: TRBJ1-1
D: -
size: once
V: TRBV28